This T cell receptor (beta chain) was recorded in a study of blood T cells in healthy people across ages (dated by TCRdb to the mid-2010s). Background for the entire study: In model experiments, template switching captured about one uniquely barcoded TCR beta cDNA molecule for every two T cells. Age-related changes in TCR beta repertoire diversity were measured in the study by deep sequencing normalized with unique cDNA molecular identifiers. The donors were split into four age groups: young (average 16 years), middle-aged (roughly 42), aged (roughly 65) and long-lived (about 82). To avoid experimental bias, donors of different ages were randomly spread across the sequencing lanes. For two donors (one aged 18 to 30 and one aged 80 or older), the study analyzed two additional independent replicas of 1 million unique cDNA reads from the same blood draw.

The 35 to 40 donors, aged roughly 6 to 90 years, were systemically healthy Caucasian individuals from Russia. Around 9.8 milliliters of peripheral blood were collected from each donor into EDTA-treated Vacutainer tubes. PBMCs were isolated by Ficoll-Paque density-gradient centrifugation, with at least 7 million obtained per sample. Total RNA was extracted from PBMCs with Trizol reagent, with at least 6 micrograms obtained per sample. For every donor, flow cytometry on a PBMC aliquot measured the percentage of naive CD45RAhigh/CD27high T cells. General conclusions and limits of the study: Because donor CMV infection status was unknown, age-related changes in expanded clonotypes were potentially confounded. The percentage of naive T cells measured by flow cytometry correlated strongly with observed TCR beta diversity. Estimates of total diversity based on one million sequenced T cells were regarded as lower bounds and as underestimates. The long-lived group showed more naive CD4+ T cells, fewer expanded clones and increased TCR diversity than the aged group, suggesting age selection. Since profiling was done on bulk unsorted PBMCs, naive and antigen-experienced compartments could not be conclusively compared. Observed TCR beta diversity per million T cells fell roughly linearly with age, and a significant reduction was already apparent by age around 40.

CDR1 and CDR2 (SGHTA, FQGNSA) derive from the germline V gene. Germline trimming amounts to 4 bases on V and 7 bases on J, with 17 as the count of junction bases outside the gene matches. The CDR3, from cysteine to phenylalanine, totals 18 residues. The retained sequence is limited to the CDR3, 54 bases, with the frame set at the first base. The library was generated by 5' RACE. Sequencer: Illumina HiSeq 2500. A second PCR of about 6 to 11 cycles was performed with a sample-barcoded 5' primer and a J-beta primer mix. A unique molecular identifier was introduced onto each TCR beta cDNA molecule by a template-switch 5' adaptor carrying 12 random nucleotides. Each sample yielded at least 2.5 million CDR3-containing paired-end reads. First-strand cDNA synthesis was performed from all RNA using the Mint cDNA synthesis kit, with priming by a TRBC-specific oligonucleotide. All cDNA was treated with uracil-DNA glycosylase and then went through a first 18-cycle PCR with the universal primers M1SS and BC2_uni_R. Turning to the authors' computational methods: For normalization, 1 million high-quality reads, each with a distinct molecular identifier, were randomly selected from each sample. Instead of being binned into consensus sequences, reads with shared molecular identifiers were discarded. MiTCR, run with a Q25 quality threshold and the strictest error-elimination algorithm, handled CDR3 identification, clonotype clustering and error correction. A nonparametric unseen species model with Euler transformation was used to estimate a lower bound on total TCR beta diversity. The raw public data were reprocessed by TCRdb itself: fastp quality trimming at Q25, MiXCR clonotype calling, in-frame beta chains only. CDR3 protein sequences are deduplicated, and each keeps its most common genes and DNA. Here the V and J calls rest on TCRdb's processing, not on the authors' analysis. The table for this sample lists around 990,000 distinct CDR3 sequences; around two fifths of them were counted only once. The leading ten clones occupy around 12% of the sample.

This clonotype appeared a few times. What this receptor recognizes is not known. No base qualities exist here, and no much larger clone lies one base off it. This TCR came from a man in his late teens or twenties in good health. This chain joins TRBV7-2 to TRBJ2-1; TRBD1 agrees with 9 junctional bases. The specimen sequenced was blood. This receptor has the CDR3 CASSSSRPYRGLGNEQFF. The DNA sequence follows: TGTGCCAGCAGCTCCTCCAGACCCTACAGGGGGCTTGGGAATGAGCAGTTCTTC.